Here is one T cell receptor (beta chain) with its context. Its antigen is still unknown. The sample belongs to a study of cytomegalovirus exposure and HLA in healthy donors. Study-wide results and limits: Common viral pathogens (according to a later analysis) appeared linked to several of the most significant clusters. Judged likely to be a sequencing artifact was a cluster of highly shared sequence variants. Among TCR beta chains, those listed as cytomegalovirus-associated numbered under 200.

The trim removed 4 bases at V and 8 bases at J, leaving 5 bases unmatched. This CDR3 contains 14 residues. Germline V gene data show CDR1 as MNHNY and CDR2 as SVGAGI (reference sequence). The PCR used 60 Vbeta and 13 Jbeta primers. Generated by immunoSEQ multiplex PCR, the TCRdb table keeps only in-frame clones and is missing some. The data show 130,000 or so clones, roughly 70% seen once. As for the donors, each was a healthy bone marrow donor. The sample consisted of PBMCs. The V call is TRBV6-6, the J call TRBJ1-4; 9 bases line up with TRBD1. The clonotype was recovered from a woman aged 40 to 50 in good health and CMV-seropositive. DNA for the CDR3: TGTGCCAGCAGTTTACAGGGGGCCAACGAAAAACTGTTTTTT. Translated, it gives CASSLQGANEKLFF.